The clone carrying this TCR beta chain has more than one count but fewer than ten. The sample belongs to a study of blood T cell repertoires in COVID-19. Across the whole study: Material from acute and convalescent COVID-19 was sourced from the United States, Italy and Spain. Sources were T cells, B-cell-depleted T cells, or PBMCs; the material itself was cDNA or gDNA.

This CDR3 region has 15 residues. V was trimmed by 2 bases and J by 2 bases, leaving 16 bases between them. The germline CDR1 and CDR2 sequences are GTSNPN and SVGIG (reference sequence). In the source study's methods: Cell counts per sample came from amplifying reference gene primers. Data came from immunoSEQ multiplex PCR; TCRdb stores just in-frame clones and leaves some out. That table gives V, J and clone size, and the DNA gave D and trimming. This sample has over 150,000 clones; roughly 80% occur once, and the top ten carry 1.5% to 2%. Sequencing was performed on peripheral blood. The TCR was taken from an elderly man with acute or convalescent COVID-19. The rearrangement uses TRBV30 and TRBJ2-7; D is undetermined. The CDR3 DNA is TGTGCCTGGAGTCCCGACACGAGTAAAGCCTACGAGCAGTACTTC. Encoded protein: CAWSPDTSKAYEQYF.